These 29 T cell receptor beta chains originate from one sample sequenced in a study of cytotoxic CD8 clonotypes in ibrutinib-treated CLL. Assay: immunoSEQ multiplex PCR; the TCRdb copy retains only in-frame clones and omits some. The sample yields some 130,000 clones, roughly 85% seen once. Source: PBMCs, taken after 24 months of ibrutinib treatment. These receptors all come from a human donor with chronic lymphocytic leukemia.

This clone was detected once. The J gene is TRBJ2-7, the V gene TRBV11-3; 11 positions agree with TRBD1. Germline V CDR1 and CDR2: SGHNT, YENEEA. J was trimmed by 9 bases and V by 4 bases; bases with no gene match: 5. The CDR3 is made up of 13 amino acids. This CDR3 reads CASSSTGQGVQYF. CDR3 DNA: TGTGCCAGCAGCTCGACGGGACAGGGGGTGCAGTACTTC.

V usage is TRBV7-9 and J usage is TRBJ2-1, with no clear D. The germline V and J ends were trimmed by 2 bases and 7 bases, with 15 bases remaining between them. This CDR3 has 15 amino acids. The germline gives CDR1 SEHNR, CDR2 FQNEAQ (reference sequence). CDR3 in amino acids: CASSLTSRGNNEQFF. The CDR3 DNA reads as TGTGCCAGCAGCTTAACTTCTCGCGGAAATAATGAGCAGTTCTTC.

This clone has only a few counts. The V gene is TRBV7-2, the J gene TRBJ1-1; D gene uncertain. Germline CDR1 reads SGHTA; CDR2 reads FQGNSA. CDR3 size: 13 residues. Trimming removed 5 bases from V and 0 bases from J, with 7 bases in between. In nucleotides, the CDR3 is TGTGCCAGCAGCCCCGGGATGAACACTGAAGCTTTCTTT. It yields the protein CASSPGMNTEAFF.

This clone was seen just once. The CDR3 reads CASSQDGSSSYEQYF. CDR3 nucleotide sequence: TGCGCCAGCAGCCAAGATGGAAGCAGCTCCTACGAGCAGTACTTC. This chain links TRBV4-1 with TRBJ2-7; no clear D. Germline CDR1 MGHRA, CDR2 YSYEKL. The CDR3 is 15 residues long. V was shortened by 0 bases and J by 0 bases, with 9 bases between the two germline ends.

This clone was counted a few times. The chain is built from TRBV4-2 and TRBJ2-2; unclear D gene. The CDR3 is 15 residues long. V lost 0 bases and J lost 6, with 11 bases in between. Germline CDR1 and CDR2: LGHNA and YNFKEQ. The DNA of the CDR3 is TGTGCCAGCAGCCAAGATAGCCAATCGCCCGGGGAGCTGTTTTTT. Residues: CASSQDSQSPGELFF.

The chain has TRBV29-1 and TRBJ1-3, with D unresolved. This CDR3 region has 17 residues. Deletions cut 5 bases from V and 0 bases from J, with 20 bases between. Germline CDR1 and CDR2: SQVTM and ANQGSEA. Written as DNA, the CDR3 is TGCAGCGTTTCTTTCGTGTTGGCCCCCGGCTCTGGAAACACCATATATTTT. Protein: CSVSFVLAPGSGNTIYF.

In its sample, this clone was seen a few times. This chain joins TRBV6-6 and TRBJ1-5; D is possibly TRBD1 (5 bases). Germline V gene sequence: CDR1 MNHNY, CDR2 SVGAGI (reference sequence). Trimming removed 7 bases from V and 0 bases from J, with 10 bases in between. This CDR3 has 14 amino acids. CDR3 sequence (DNA): TGTGCCAGCACTCAGGGAAATAGCAATCAGCCCCAGCATTTT. Amino acids: CASTQGNSNQPQHF.

The genes are TRBV6-9 and TRBJ1-3; D ambiguous. Germline CDR1 is MNHGY and CDR2 is SVAAGI. V was pared by 5 bases and J by 2 bases, with 28 bases between. The CDR3 consists of 20 residues. The CDR3 loop reads CASSPRGVHTRTTTGNTIYF. The CDR3, as DNA: TGTGCCAGCAGTCCTCGCGGGGTGCACACTCGAACCACCACTGGAAACACCATATATTTT.

The rearrangement uses TRBV13 and TRBJ2-1, with TRBD2 matching 8 bases. CDR3 length: 17 residues. The ends lost 0 bases at V and 4 bases at J; junction bases unmatched: 8. Germline CDR1 PRHDT, CDR2 FYEKMQ (reference sequence). This chain's CDR3 is CASSLGAVTSDYNEQFF. Here the CDR3 DNA reads TGTGCCAGCAGCTTAGGAGCCGTGACTAGCGATTACAATGAGCAGTTCTTC.

This chain joins TRBV9 and TRBJ1-5; TRBD1 matches 11 bases. CDR3 length equals 15 residues. Germline CDR1 SGDLS, CDR2 YYNGEE. V dropped 0 bases and J dropped 7; count of bases not matched to a gene: 3. The CDR3 here is CASSVGTGGVQPQHF. CDR3 sequence (DNA): TGTGCCAGCAGCGTAGGGACAGGGGGCGTCCAGCCCCAGCATTTT. The full variable domain, with the rest looked up from reference TRBV9 and TRBJ1-5, is DSGVTQTPKHLITATGQRVTLRCSPRSGDLSVYWYQQSLDQGLQFLIQYYNGEERAKGNILERFSAQQFPDLHSELNLSSLELGDSALYFCASSVGTGGVQPQHFGDGTRLSIL.

The chain joins TRBV28 to TRBJ2-4; D may be TRBD2 (6 bases). Between the trimmed V and J ends, which lost 4 bases and 4 bases, there was a span of 8 bases. This CDR3 comprises 13 residues. CDR1 and CDR2 (germline): MDHEN, SYDVKM. Written as DNA, the CDR3 is TGTGCCAGCAGTTCGGGAGATAAAAACATTCAGTACTTC. Translating it yields CASSSGDKNIQYF.

The V and J genes are TRBV19 and TRBJ1-5; D is ambiguous. Trimming shortened V by 4 bases and J by 9 bases, and 13 bases separated the two germline ends. Germline values: CDR1 LNHDA, CDR2 SQIVND (reference sequence). CDR3 length: 13 residues. This CDR3 reads CASSSPAWGPQHF. The DNA for the CDR3 is TGTGCCAGTAGTAGTCCAGCTTGGGGGCCCCAGCATTTT.

The rearrangement joins TRBV19 to TRBJ2-3; TRBD2 aligns across 7 bases. CDR1 is LNHDA and CDR2 is SQIVND in the germline V gene (reference sequence). The CDR3 contains 14 residues. V lost 6 bases to trimming and J lost 2 bases; unmatched junction nucleotides: 5. CDR3 residues: CASRAGRNTDTQYF. The CDR3, as DNA: TGTGCCAGTAGAGCGGGGAGGAACACAGATACGCAGTATTTT.

This clone was counted between two and nine times. In nucleotides, the CDR3 is TGTGCCAGCAGTTTTCCCCGACTAGCGGGAGCTCCCGGGGAGCTGTTTTTT. It is translated as CASSFPRLAGAPGELFF. V is TRBV28 and J is TRBJ2-2, with TRBD2 matching over 12 bases. V gave up 3 bases and J gave up 6 bases; unmatched junction bases: 8. The germline V gene has CDR1 MDHEN and CDR2 SYDVKM. The CDR3 totals 17 residues.

The chain carries TRBV21-1 and TRBJ2-7; no DNA check was done on the table's D call, TRBD2. TRBV21-1 is a recognized pseudogene. The CDR3 covers 10 residues. The CDR3 DNA is TGTGCCAGCAGCAGGTCATCGGGGTACTTC. Its translation is CASSRSSGYF.

The rearrangement uses TRBV19 and TRBJ2-7; 14 bases fit TRBD2. The trim removed 6 bases at V and 4 bases at J, leaving 8 bases unmatched. This CDR3 comprises 16 residues. Germline assignment: CDR1 LNHDA and CDR2 SQIVND (reference sequence). This chain's CDR3 is CASSYTTSGRVYEQYF. The CDR3 region has the DNA TGTGCCAGTAGCTACACGACTAGCGGGAGGGTTTACGAGCAGTACTTC.

V and J are TRBV28 and TRBJ1-3; D not certain. V lost 6 bases and J lost 0, with 12 bases in between. This CDR3 is built from 15 residues. Germline loops: CDR1 MDHEN, CDR2 SYDVKM. This chain's CDR3 is CASSGMEGSGNTIYF. The CDR3 region has the DNA TGTGCCAGCAGCGGTATGGAGGGCTCTGGAAACACCATATATTTT.

The V and J genes are TRBV5-1 and TRBJ2-5, with a tentative D call TRBD1 (6 bases). The CDR3 is 14 amino acids. Germline CDR1 reads SGHRS; CDR2 reads YFSETQ. V lost 0 bases, J lost 5 bases, and 11 bases lay in between. Here the CDR3 reads CASSLVAGAETQYF. CDR3 nucleotide sequence: TGCGCCAGCAGCTTGGTGGCAGGGGCGGAGACCCAGTACTTC.

The V gene is TRBV11-3, the J gene TRBJ2-1, with D perhaps given as TRBD1 or TRBD2 (5 bases each). Germline CDR1 is SGHNT and CDR2 is YENEEA. The CDR3 extends over 16 amino acids. V gave up 5 bases and J gave up 0 bases, with 14 bases separating them. The CDR3 nucleotides are TGTGCCAGCAGCCTAGGGGACGGTCGCTCCTACAATGAGCAGTTCTTC. Its translation: CASSLGDGRSYNEQFF.

The chain is built from TRBV28 and TRBJ1-6; 8 bases line up with TRBD1. With 5 bases clipped from V and 3 bases from J, the junction kept 9 bases outside the gene matches. The germline V gene has CDR1 MDHEN and CDR2 SYDVKM. The CDR3 has 17 residues. In nucleotides, the CDR3 is TGTGCCAGCAGTCCCCATAAGACAGGGGTCTATAATTCACCCCTCCACTTT. Its translation: CASSPHKTGVYNSPLHF.

This sequence joins TRBV6-1 and TRBJ2-2, with 7 bases matching TRBD2. V trimming: 3 bases; J trimming: 4 bases; junction bases outside the gene matches: 8. Germline CDR1 reads MNHNS; CDR2 reads SASEGT. The CDR3 contains 16 residues. CDR3 sequence: CASSEVGGRVTGELFF. In nucleotides, the CDR3 is TGTGCCAGCAGTGAGGTGGGAGGGAGGGTCACCGGGGAGCTGTTTTTT.

The chain links TRBV5-6 to TRBJ2-3; D ambiguous. CDR3 length: 14 amino acids. V was cut by 1 base and J by 0 bases, with 6 bases left in between. CDR1 is SGHDT and CDR2 is YYEEEE in the germline V gene. CDR3 sequence reads: CASSLSRSTDTQYF. The CDR3, as DNA: TGTGCCAGCAGCTTGAGCAGGAGCACAGATACGCAGTATTTT.

This chain uses TRBV21-1 with TRBJ2-1; TRBD2, as called in the table, went unchecked against the DNA. TRBV21-1 is a recognized pseudogene. The CDR3 sequence is 18 residues long. Here the CDR3 DNA reads TGTGCCAGCAGCAAAGAGTCCGGGACTAGCGTATCCTACAATGAGCAGTTCTTC. It encodes CASSKESGTSVSYNEQFF.

The chain couples TRBV7-6 to TRBJ2-5; possible D gene TRBD1, 7 bases. V was trimmed by 5 bases and J by 4 bases, leaving 17 bases between them. CDR1 is SGHVS, CDR2 FNYEAQ, per germline. The CDR3 loop spans 15 amino acids. The CDR3 loop is CASSGTVLEGETQYF. The DNA of the CDR3 is TGTGCCAGCAGCGGGACAGTCTTGGAGGGAGAGACCCAGTACTTC.

The chain recombines TRBV4-2 with TRBJ2-5, with TRBD2 matching over 8 bases. CDR1 and CDR2 (germline): LGHNA, YNFKEQ. V was clipped by 1 base and J by 5 bases; unmatched bases: 6. This CDR3 comprises 15 residues. The DNA of the CDR3 is TGTGCCAGCAGCCAAGTTGTCGGGGGGGCGGAGACCCAGTACTTC. Its protein is CASSQVVGGAETQYF.

The chain links TRBV29-1 to TRBJ2-3, with 13 bases aligning to TRBD2. V lost 7 bases to trimming and J lost 4 bases; unmatched junction nucleotides: 5. The germline V gene has CDR1 SQVTM and CDR2 ANQGSEA. CDR3 length: 14 residues. The CDR3 is CSGGTSGKADTQYF. DNA of the CDR3: TGCAGCGGGGGGACTAGCGGGAAGGCAGATACGCAGTATTTT.

This clone was picked up a small number of times. The chain joins TRBV5-5 to TRBJ2-3; D ambiguous. V lost 5 bases and J lost 0, with 4 bases in between. This CDR3 spans 12 amino acids. Germline V lookup: CDR1 SGHKS, CDR2 YYEKEE (reference sequence). DNA of the CDR3: TGTGCCAGCAGACGCAGCACAGATACGCAGTATTTT. This sequence encodes CASRRSTDTQYF. The whole variable domain, remainder taken from reference TRBV5-5 and TRBJ2-3, is DAGVTQSPTHLIKTRGQQVTLRCSPISGHKSVSWYQQVLGQGPQFIFQYYEKEERGRGNFPDRFSARQFPNYSSELNVNALLLGDSALYLCASRRSTDTQYFGPGTRLTVL.

The genes are TRBV28 and TRBJ1-1; the D gene is possibly TRBD1 (6 bases). The V end lost 6 bases, the J end lost 5 bases, and 13 bases lay between the germline ends. CDR3 size: 13 residues. Germline V CDR1 and CDR2: MDHEN, SYDVKM. The CDR3 DNA reads TGTGCCAGCAGCGAACAGGGTAGGACTGAAGCTTTCTTT. Protein product: CASSEQGRTEAFF.

This chain links TRBV28 with TRBJ2-7; D may correspond to TRBD1 or TRBD2 (5 bases each). Per the germline V gene, CDR1 is MDHEN and CDR2 is SYDVKM. This CDR3 has 14 amino acids. Between the trimmed V and J ends, which lost 3 bases and 5 bases, there was a span of 14 bases. DNA for the CDR3: TGTGCCAGCAGTTTTTATGGCAGGGACCACGAGCAGTACTTC. Amino acid sequence: CASSFYGRDHEQYF.